This T cell receptor (beta chain) emerged from a study of blood T cell repertoires in COVID-19. How the authors handled the data: Researchers report that nucleated cell counts were estimated from reference gene primer amplification. Some clones are missing from TCRdb's copy, which holds only in-frame ones; the method was immunoSEQ multiplex PCR. V and J calls and clone size are as listed in that table; D and trimming were resolved from the DNA. The top ten hold under 6.5% of the sample, which has under 300,000 clones, roughly nine tenths seen once. The V gene's germline CDR1 is LGHNA and CDR2 YSLEER. The CDR3 is 19 amino acids. Trimming took off 0 bases at V and 0 bases at J, with 20 bases between the two ends.

The chain has TRBV4-3 and TRBJ1-2; D remains unclear. The specimen was PBMCs or T cells enriched from blood (not recorded which). The receptor's source is a woman in her 30s with acute COVID-19. CDR3 amino acids: CASSQDRQALTIANYGYTF. The DNA of the CDR3 is TGCGCCAGCAGCCAAGATCGTCAGGCCCTAACGATTGCTAACTATGGCTACACCTTC.